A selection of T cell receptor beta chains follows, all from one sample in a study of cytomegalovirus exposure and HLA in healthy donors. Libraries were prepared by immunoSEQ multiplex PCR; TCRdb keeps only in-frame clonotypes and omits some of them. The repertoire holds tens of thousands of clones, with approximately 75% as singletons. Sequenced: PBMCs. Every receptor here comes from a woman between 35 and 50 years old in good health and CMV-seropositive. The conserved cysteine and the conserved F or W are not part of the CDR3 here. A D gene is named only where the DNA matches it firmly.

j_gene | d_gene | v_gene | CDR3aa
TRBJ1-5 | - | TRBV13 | ASSLEGVKPQH
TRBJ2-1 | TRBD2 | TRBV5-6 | ASSLGSGGLYNEQF
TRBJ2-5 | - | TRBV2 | ASKKIAGHQETQY
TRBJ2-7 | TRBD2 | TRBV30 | AWSQAGGHVEQY
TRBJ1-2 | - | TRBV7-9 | ASSPGYGYT
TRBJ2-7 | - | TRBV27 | ASSLGTLYEQY
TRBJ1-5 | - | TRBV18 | ASSPNGINQPQH
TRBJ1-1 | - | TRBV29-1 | SVRQREAF
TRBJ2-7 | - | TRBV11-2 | ASSLGQNYEQY
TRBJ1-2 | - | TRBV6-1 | AVVGGSGYGYT
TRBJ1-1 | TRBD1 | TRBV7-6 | ASSLTGGAENTEAF
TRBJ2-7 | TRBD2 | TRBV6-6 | SSSPLGQRGFYEQY
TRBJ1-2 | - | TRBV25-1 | ASGETGPYGYT
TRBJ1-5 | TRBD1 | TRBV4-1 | ASSATGSGWGNQPQH
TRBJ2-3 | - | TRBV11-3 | ATPHRNTDTQY
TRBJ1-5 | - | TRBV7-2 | ASSLARAESNQPQH
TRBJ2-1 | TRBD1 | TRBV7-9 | ASSTFQGASYNEQF
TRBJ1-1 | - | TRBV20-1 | SARTVPQAF
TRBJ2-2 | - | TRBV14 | ASSQVFRSWELF
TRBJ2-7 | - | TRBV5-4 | ASSAPGEEFYEQY
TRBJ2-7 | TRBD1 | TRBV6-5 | ASSITGGEAYEQY
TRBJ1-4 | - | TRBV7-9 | ASSLGAGVRNEKLF
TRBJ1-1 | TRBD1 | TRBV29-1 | SVSVTGSTEAF
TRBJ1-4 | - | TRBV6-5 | ASQGEPGFGEKLF
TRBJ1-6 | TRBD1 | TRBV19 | ASSIGVAGGPGSPLH
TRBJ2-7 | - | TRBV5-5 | ASSLSGTNLYEQY
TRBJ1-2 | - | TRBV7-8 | ASSLGSAVGYGYT
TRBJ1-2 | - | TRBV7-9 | ASMLLINGYT
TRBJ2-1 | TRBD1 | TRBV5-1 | ASSSGTGSGDEQF
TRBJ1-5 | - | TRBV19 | ASSIGRGAIQNVAGSNQPQH
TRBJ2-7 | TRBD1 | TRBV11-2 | ASSFGQGGSYEQY
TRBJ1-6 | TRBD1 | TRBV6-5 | ASSYAGTVNNSPLH
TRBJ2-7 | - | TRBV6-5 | ASSRPVGVGAEQY
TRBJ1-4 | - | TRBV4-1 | ASSQVRGRDEKLF
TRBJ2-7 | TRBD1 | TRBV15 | ATSRDRGTGYYEQY
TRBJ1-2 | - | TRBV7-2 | ASSLESQNYGYT
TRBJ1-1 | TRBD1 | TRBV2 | ASRGTGGMNTEAF
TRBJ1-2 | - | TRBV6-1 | ASSEAGHLLVS
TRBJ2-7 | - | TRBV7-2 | ASRQTVGGLYEQY
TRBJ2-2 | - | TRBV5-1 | ASSLGVSREELF
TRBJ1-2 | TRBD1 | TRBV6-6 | ASSYSPGGDGYT
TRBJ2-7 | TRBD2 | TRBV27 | ASRGRGGIYEQY
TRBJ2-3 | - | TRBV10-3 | AITRDTTYTDTQY
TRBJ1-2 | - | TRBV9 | ASSVDRGGLYYGYT
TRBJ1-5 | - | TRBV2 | ASGARDRNQPQH
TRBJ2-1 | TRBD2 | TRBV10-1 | ASSGGLAAGNEQF
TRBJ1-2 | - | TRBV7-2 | ASSLNGPYGYT
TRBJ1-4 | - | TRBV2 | ASRRGENEKLF
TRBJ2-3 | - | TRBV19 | ASSLATFRWGTDTQY
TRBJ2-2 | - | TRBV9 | ASSVGGTTGELF
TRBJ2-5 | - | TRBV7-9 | ASSPGHWEETQY
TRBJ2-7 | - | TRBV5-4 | ASSLGRQDLSYEQY
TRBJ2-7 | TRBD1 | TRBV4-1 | ASSHRGTVPREQY
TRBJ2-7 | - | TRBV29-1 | SVGARVNRYEQY
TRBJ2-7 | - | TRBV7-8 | ASTLGTGESYEQY
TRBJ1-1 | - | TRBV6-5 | ASSPRTVNTEAF